This T cell receptor (beta chain) is from a study of blood T cell repertoires in COVID-19. Individuals drawn from 20 to 30 US areas were roughly 18 to 95 years old. Repertoires were generated with immunoSEQ multiplex PCR, while TCRdb's copy carries only in-frame clones and drops some. The repertoire holds around 220,000 clones, with roughly 89% as singletons. V shed 2 bases and J 3 bases; nucleotides not matched to a gene: 18. The CDR3 runs 19 residues. Germline CDR1 LGHDT, CDR2 YNNKEL (reference sequence). The TCR comes from a young man who had been exposed to COVID-19. The chain links TRBV3-1 (or the pseudogene TRBV3-2) to TRBJ1-1, with 7 bases fitting TRBD1. The material sequenced was PBMCs or T cells enriched from blood (not recorded which). CDR3 loop: CASSQKRFHQNRGDTEAFF. CDR3 DNA: TGTGCCAGCAGCCAAAAACGCTTCCACCAAAACAGGGGTGACACTGAAGCTTTCTTT.